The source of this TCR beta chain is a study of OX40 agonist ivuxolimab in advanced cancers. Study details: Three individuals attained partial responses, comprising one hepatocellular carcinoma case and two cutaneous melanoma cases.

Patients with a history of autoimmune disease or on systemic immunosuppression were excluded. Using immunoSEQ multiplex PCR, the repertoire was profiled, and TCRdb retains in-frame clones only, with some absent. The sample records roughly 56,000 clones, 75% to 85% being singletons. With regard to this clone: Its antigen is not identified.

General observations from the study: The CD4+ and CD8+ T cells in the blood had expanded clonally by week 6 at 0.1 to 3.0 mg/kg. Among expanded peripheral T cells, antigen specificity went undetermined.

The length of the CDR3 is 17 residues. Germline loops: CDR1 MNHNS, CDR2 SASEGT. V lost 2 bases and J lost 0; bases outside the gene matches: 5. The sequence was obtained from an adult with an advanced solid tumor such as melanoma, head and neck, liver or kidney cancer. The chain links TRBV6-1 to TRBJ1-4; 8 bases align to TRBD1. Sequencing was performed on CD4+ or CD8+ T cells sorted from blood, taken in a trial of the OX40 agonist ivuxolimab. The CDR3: CASSEWTGRATNEKLFF. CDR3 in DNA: TGTGCCAGCAGTGAATGGACAGGGCGAGCAACTAATGAAAAACTGTTTTTT.